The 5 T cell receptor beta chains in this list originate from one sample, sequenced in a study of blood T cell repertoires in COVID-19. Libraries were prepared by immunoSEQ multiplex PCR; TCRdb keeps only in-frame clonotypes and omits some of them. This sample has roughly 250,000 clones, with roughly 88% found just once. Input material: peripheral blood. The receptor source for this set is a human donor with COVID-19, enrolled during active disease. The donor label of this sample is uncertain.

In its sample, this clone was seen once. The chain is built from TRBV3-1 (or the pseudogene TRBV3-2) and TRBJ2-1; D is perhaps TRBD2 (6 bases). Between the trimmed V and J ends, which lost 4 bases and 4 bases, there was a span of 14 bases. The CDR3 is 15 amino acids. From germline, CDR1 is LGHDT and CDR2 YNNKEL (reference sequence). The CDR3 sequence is CASSPLLAPYNEQFF. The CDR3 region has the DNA TGTGCCAGCAGCCCCCTTCTAGCGCCTTACAATGAGCAGTTCTTC.

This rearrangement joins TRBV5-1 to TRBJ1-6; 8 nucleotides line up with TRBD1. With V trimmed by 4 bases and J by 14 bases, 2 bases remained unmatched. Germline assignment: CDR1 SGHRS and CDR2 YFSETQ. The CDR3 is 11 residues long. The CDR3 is CASSEQGALHF. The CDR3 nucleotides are TGCGCCAGCAGCGAACAGGGGGCCCTCCACTTT.

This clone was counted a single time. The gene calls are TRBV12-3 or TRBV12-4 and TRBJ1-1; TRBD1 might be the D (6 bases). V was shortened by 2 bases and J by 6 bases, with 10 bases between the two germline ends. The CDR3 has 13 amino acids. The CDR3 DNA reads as TGTGCCAGCAGTTTAAACAGGGCCGCTGAAGCTTTCTTT. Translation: CASSLNRAAEAFF.

The chain's CDR3 is CAGGQGRSNQPQHF. In nucleotides, the CDR3 is TGTGCCGGCGGACAGGGGAGGAGCAATCAGCCCCAGCATTTT. The rearrangement links TRBV19 to TRBJ1-5, with 9 bases identical to TRBD1. The CDR3 loop spans 14 amino acids. V was pared by 11 bases and J by 1 base, with 6 bases of the junction left unmatched. CDR1 is LNHDA and CDR2 is SQIVND in the germline V gene (reference sequence).

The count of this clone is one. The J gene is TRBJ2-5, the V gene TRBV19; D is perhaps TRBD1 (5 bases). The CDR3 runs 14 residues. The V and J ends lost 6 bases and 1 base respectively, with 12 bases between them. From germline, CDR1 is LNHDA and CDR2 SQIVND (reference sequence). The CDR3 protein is CASSLRQTQETQYF. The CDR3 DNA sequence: TGTGCCAGTAGCCTCAGACAGACCCAAGAGACCCAGTACTTC.